This note documents a single TCR beta chain sequence. This sample was included in a study of blood T cell repertoires in COVID-19. Background on the study: In each case, the material was cDNA or gDNA derived from T cells, B-cell-depleted T cells, or PBMCs.

Authors' data handling: Researchers report that nucleated cell counts were estimated from reference gene primer amplification. Produced via immunoSEQ multiplex PCR; TCRdb's table is partial and in-frame only. The V and J calls and the clone size are those of that table, but D and trimming were determined from the DNA. Of about 190,000 clones listed, 76% are singletons. Participants were placed into cohorts based on the clinical history they reported. With 1 base removed from V and 9 bases from J, the gap between germline ends came to 16 bases. The CDR3 consists of 15 residues. Germline values: CDR1 LGHDT, CDR2 YNNKEL (reference sequence).

This chain joins TRBV3-1 (or the pseudogene TRBV3-2) and TRBJ1-5; D call uncertain. Material: PBMCs or T cells enriched from blood (not recorded which). The receptor's source is a woman aged 50 to 60 with acute COVID-19. The CDR3: CASSQGLQSGWPQHF. The CDR3 region has the DNA TGTGCCAGCAGCCAAGGTTTACAGAGTGGGTGGCCCCAGCATTTT.